The next 24 T cell receptor beta chains were all read from a single sample in a study of naive and memory T cell subsets. Four PCR rounds used nested alpha and beta constant region primers plus the SP2 primer. A single record per CDR3 protein comes from TCRdb applying MiXCR to the 5' RACE reads. The repertoire has around 56,000 distinct CDR3 sequences, 7.6% of them found once; the top ten carry about 8.9%. TCR cDNA received a 3' ligated oligonucleotide that carried a UMI. These receptors were obtained from a female donor in good health.

This clonotype occurred a few times. The rearrangement links TRBV11-2 to TRBJ1-1; D not certain. This CDR3 has 12 residues. V was clipped by 1 base and J by 8 bases, with 8 bases between them. Germline assignment: CDR1 SGHAT and CDR2 FQNNGV. CDR3 region: CASSLGRTEAFF. The CDR3 DNA sequence: TGTGCCAGCAGCTTAGGGCGCACCGAAGCTTTCTTT.

There are a few counts of this clonotype. This sequence joins TRBV7-2 and TRBJ2-3; no reliable D call. Trimming took 3 bases from V and 4 from J, leaving 8 bases between them. The CDR3 is 13 amino acids. The germline gives CDR1 SGHTA, CDR2 FQGNSA. CDR3 loop: CASSFRLADTQYF. The DNA for the CDR3 is TGTGCCAGCAGCTTTCGACTGGCAGATACGCAGTATTTT.

V gene TRBV7-2 combines with J gene TRBJ2-2, with D unresolved. Trimming removed 7 bases from V and 1 base from J, with 13 bases in between. From germline, CDR1 is SGHTA and CDR2 FQGNSA. This CDR3 has 15 residues. This CDR3 is CASTRQAMNTGELFF. CDR3 sequence (DNA): TGTGCCAGCACCCGGCAGGCAATGAACACCGGGGAGCTGTTTTTT.

This clonotype was counted many times. The J gene is TRBJ1-2, the V gene TRBV29-1; unclear D gene. This CDR3 is 14 amino acids long. Germline V lookup: CDR1 SQVTM, CDR2 ANQGSEA. The chain's CDR3 is CSYNGGSKPYGYTF. The CDR3 DNA sequence: TGCAGTTATAACGGAGGGAGCAAGCCCTATGGCTACACCTTC.

This clonotype was observed a few times. The chain couples TRBV19 to TRBJ2-2; 10 nucleotides line up with TRBD2. The CDR3 length is 15 residues. The germline CDR1 and CDR2 sequences are LNHDA and SQIVND (reference sequence). The CDR3 DNA is TGTGCTTCCACTCGCCAGCGGGGGGGCACCGGGGAGCTGTTTTTT. Residues: CASTRQRGGTGELFF.

About this clonotype itself: With a much larger clone just one base away, this may be a read error. The chain couples TRBV20-1 to TRBJ1-2; no clear D. The V end was cut by 4 bases, the J end by 8 bases, with 14 bases between. CDR3 length equals 12 residues. Germline V gene lookup returns CDR1 DFQATT and CDR2 SNEGSKA (reference sequence). The DNA of the CDR3 is TGCAGTGCTAAAGGATACCCCGCGGGCTACACCTTC. It translates to CSAKGYPAGYTF.

This clonotype turned up a few times. The V call is TRBV6-1, the J call TRBJ2-7; TRBD1 agrees at 7 bases. This CDR3 comprises 16 residues. Germline V gives CDR1 MNHNS, CDR2 SASEGT. Trimming cost V 2 bases and J 1 base; bases outside gene matches: 8. The CDR3 coding sequence is TGTGCCAGCAGTGAAAGGGACAGACTACCGTCCTACGAGCAGTACTTC. This codes for CASSERDRLPSYEQYF.

This chain links TRBV12-3 or TRBV12-4 with TRBJ1-1; a possible D gene is TRBD1 (6 bases). This CDR3 contains 11 residues. V dropped 5 bases and J dropped 11 bases, with 12 bases sitting between them. The CDR3 nucleotides read TGTGCCAGCAGTCCAACAGGGATCGCTTTCTTT. Translated, it gives CASSPTGIAFF.

This clonotype was found many times. The chain recombines TRBV7-2 with TRBJ2-1; 8 bases fit TRBD2. This CDR3 has 15 amino acids. Germline V lookup: CDR1 SGHTA, CDR2 FQGNSA. The J segment lost 3 bases and the V segment lost 1 base, leaving 2 bases of the junction unmatched. The CDR3 loop reads CASSLELAGYNEQFF. In DNA, the CDR3 is TGTGCCAGCAGCTTAGAGCTAGCGGGCTACAATGAGCAGTTCTTC.

The chain joins TRBV3-1 to TRBJ2-7, with no clear D. Germline V gene data show CDR1 as LGHDT and CDR2 as YNNKEL (reference sequence). V dropped 0 bases and J dropped 1 base, with 4 bases sitting between them. The CDR3 spans 13 residues. CDR3 amino acids: CASSQDISYEQYF. Written as DNA, the CDR3 is TGTGCCAGCAGCCAAGATATTTCCTACGAGCAGTACTTC.

This clonotype was detected only a few times. The chain couples TRBV5-1 to TRBJ1-1; D is possibly TRBD1 (5 bases). V shed 3 bases and J shed 5 bases, with 14 bases lying between them. Germline values: CDR1 SGHRS, CDR2 YFSETQ. There are 14 residues in the CDR3. The CDR3 region is CASSSFDRRTEAFF. In nucleotides, the CDR3 is TGCGCCAGCAGCTCGTTCGACAGAAGAACTGAAGCTTTCTTT. Using reference TRBV5-1 and TRBJ1-1 for the parts outside the CDR3, the full variable domain is KAGVTQTPRYLIKTRGQQVTLSCSPISGHRSVSWYQQTPGQGLQFLFEYFSETQRNKGNFPGRFSGRQFSNSRSEMNVSTLELGDSALYLCASSSFDRRTEAFFGQGTRLTVV.

This clonotype showed up just a few times. The CDR3 DNA follows: TGTGCCAGCAGCCAAGTGTCTCCCCGCTCCTACAATGAGCAGTTCTTC. This translates into CASSQVSPRSYNEQFF. This sequence joins TRBV4-2 and TRBJ2-1; D remains unclear. The CDR3 sequence is 16 residues long. V lost 1 base and J 0 bases, leaving 10 bases between the germline ends. The germline V gene has CDR1 LGHNA and CDR2 YNFKEQ.

There are a few counts of this clonotype. The genes are TRBV29-1 and TRBJ2-5; D might be TRBD2 (6 bases). CDR3 size: 13 residues. The germline V and J ends were trimmed by 6 bases and 3 bases, with 14 bases remaining between them. From germline, CDR1 is SQVTM and CDR2 ANQGSEA. The CDR3 coding sequence is TGCAGCGTCAAAGGAGGGGATAAAGAGACCCAGTACTTC. Its translation: CSVKGGDKETQYF.

This clonotype showed up many times. The rearrangement joins TRBV7-9 to TRBJ1-6; D is ambiguous. V was pared by 5 bases and J by 9 bases, with 8 bases between. The CDR3 extends over 12 amino acids. Germline V CDR1 and CDR2: SEHNR, FQNEAQ (reference sequence). CDR3 DNA: TGTGCCAGCAGCCCTGAATCTTCACCCCTCCACTTT. It codes for CASSPESSPLHF.

This clonotype has more than one count but fewer than ten. This chain uses TRBV7-8 with TRBJ2-5; TRBD1 is a possible D gene (6 bases). Between the trimmed V and J ends, which lost 1 base and 4 bases, there was a span of 13 bases. CDR3 length equals 15 residues. CDR1 is SGHVS, CDR2 FQNEAQ, per germline. CDR3 region: CASSLVPGQGETQYF. CDR3 DNA: TGTGCCAGCAGCTTAGTGCCGGGACAAGGAGAGACCCAGTACTTC.

This clonotype was detected only a few times. The V call is TRBV20-1, the J call TRBJ2-3; TRBD2 matches 8 bases. The CDR3 covers 15 residues. V lost 4 bases to trimming and J lost 4 bases; unmatched junction nucleotides: 10. Germline V gene data show CDR1 as DFQATT and CDR2 as SNEGSKA (reference sequence). The CDR3 nucleotides are TGCAGTGCTAAAAGCGGGGGACCCCCCCCAGATACGCAGTATTTT. Amino acids: CSAKSGGPPPDTQYF.

There are many counts of this clonotype. Mismatch with germline at one junction end may stem from a read error. The chain joins TRBV7-9 to TRBJ2-1, with 8 bases matching TRBD1. CDR3 length: 12 residues. CDR1 is SEHNR, CDR2 FQNEAQ, per germline (reference sequence). The CDR3 here is CASSLAQGAGMF. CDR3 DNA: TGTGCCAGCAGCTTAGCGCAGGGGGCTGGTATGTTC.

The table lists this clonotype with a few counts. This chain uses TRBV11-2 with TRBJ1-1; D remains unclear. The CDR3 spans 13 residues. V lost 5 bases and J lost 1, with 8 bases in between. Germline V gene data show CDR1 as SGHAT and CDR2 as FQNNGV. Here the CDR3 reads CASSRRTNTEAFF. The CDR3 DNA reads as TGTGCCAGCAGCCGACGGACGAACACTGAAGCTTTCTTT.

This chain joins TRBV7-8 and TRBJ2-3; perhaps TRBD1 as D (6 bases). The V gene lost 3 bases and the J gene lost 1 base, with 8 bases spanning the gap. This CDR3 has 14 amino acids. Germline CDR1 SGHVS, CDR2 FQNEAQ. In DNA form, the CDR3 reads TGTGCCAGCAGCTTCCGACAGGGCACAGATACGCAGTATTTT. This encodes CASSFRQGTDTQYF.

This clonotype was counted only a few times. The chain has TRBV7-9 and TRBJ2-3; 7 nucleotides align to TRBD1. V trimming: 5 bases; J trimming: 4 bases; junction bases outside the gene matches: 12. This CDR3 region has 16 residues. CDR1 and CDR2 (germline): SEHNR, FQNEAQ (reference sequence). CDR3 amino acids: CASSPTGRGSPDTQYF. The CDR3 nucleotides are TGTGCCAGCAGCCCTACAGGCAGGGGGTCTCCAGATACGCAGTATTTT.

The chain is built from TRBV19 and TRBJ1-1; D gene unclear. Deletions cut 2 bases from V and 3 bases from J, with 7 bases between. This CDR3 region has 13 residues. From germline, CDR1 is LNHDA and CDR2 SQIVND (reference sequence). CDR3 loop: CASSISGDTEAFF. The CDR3 DNA follows: TGTGCCAGTAGTATAAGTGGGGACACTGAAGCTTTCTTT.

A single count supports this clonotype. The chain joins TRBV7-9 to TRBJ2-2, with 12 positions matching TRBD1. The CDR3 has 15 amino acids. Germline values: CDR1 SEHNR, CDR2 FQNEAQ (reference sequence). V gave up 5 bases and J gave up 5 bases; unmatched junction bases: 3. The CDR3 is CASSRGQGATGELFF. The CDR3 nucleotides are TGTGCCAGCAGCCGGGGACAGGGGGCAACCGGGGAGCTGTTTTTT.

The chain is built from TRBV7-8 and TRBJ2-7; no reliable D call. The CDR3 extends over 14 amino acids. V was shortened by 4 bases and J by 0 bases, with 10 bases between the two germline ends. CDR1 SGHVS and CDR2 FQNEAQ come from the germline V gene. CDR3 region: CASSSTAISYEQYF. Written as DNA, the CDR3 is TGTGCCAGCAGCTCCACAGCGATCTCCTACGAGCAGTACTTC.

Many counts were recorded for this clonotype. J is TRBJ1-5 and V is TRBV27; D gene unclear. Trimming left V 7 bases short and J 0 bases short, with 16 bases between. Germline values: CDR1 MNHEY, CDR2 SMNVEV (reference sequence). The CDR3 runs 16 residues. The CDR3, as DNA: TGTGCCAGCACCCCCCTGCCGGGAAATAGCAATCAGCCCCAGCATTTT. This gives the protein CASTPLPGNSNQPQHF.